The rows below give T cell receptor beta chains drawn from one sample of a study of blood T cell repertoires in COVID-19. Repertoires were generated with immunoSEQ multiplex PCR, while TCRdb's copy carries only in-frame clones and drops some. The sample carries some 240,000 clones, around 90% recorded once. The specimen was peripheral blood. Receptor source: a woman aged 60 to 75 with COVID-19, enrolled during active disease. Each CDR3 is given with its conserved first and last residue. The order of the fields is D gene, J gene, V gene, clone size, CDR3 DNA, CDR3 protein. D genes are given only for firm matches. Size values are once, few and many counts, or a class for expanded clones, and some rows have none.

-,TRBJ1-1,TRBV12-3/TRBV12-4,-,TGTGCCAGCAGCTACCACTTGAACACTGAAGCTTTCTTT,CASSYHLNTEAFF
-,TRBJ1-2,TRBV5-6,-,TGTGCCAGCAGCCCGCGAGAAATCTATGGCTACACCTTC,CASSPREIYGYTF
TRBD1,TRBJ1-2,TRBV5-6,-,TGTGCCAGCAGCGCAGGGGGCCTTGGCTACACCTTC,CASSAGGLGYTF
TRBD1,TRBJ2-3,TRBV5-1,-,TGCGCCAGCAGCAAGGGACAGAAAGCTAGCACAGATACGCAGTATTTT,CASSKGQKASTDTQYF
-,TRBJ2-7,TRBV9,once,TGTGCCAGCAGCAAGCGGGACACGCACTACGAGCAGTACTTC,CASSKRDTHYEQYF
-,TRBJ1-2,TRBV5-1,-,TGCGCCAGCAGCTTGGGCCAGGGTTCATCTGGCTACACCTTC,CASSLGQGSSGYTF
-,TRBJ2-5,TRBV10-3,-,TGTGCCATCAGTGATAGCGGATCCTACCAAGAGACCCAGTACTTC,CAISDSGSYQETQYF
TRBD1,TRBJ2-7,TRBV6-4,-,TGTGCCAGCAGTGTCTCCAGGGGGTACGAGCAGTACTTC,CASSVSRGYEQYF
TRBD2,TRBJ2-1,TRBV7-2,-,TGTGCCAGCAGCCCAATCATAGCGGGGGGGCCCTACAATGAGCAGTTCTTC,CASSPIIAGGPYNEQFF
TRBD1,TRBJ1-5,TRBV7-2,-,TGTGCCAGCAGCTCCGGACAGGGAGGTCAGCCCCAGCATTTT,CASSSGQGGQPQHF
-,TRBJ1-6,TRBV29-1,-,TGCAGCGTTGGGGTAGCTCTGGATTCACCCCTCCACTTT,CSVGVALDSPLHF
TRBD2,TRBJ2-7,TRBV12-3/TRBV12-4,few,TGTGCCAGCGGAAGCGGGAAGTACGAGCAGTACTTC,CASGSGKYEQYF
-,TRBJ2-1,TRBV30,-,TGTGCCTGGAGTGCTAAGCAGTTCTTC,CAWSAKQFF
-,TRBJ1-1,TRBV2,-,TGTGCCAGCAGTAGGTCAGGGGTAGCTGAAGCTTTCTTT,CASSRSGVAEAFF
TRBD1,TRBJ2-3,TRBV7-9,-,TGTGCCAGCATCGACAGGGTCGAAGATAGCACAGATACGCAGTATTTT,CASIDRVEDSTDTQYF
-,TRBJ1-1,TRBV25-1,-,TGTGCCAGCAGCACGGGGGGGACTGAAGCTTTCTTT,CASSTGGTEAFF
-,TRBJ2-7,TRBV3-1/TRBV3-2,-,TGTGCCAGCAGCCAAGGGGGGCGCGAGCAGTACTTC,CASSQGGREQYF
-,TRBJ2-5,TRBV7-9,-,TGTGCCAGCAGCTTAGCTTCGGGGACCCAGTACTTC,CASSLASGTQYF
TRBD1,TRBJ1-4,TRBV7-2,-,TGTGCCAGCAGCCCAGAACAGGGGAGCGTTGAAAAACTGTTTTTT,CASSPEQGSVEKLFF
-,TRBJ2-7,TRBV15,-,TGTGCCACCAGCAGAGATCGATTCCGGGATCAACTCTACGAGCAGTACTTC,CATSRDRFRDQLYEQYF
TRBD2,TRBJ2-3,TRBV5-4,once,TGTGCCAGCAGGGGACTAGCGGGGGCGGGGACAGATACGCAGTATTTT,CASRGLAGAGTDTQYF
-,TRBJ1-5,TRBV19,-,TGTGCCAGTAGTATATCTAGGCAGCCCCAGCATTTT,CASSISRQPQHF